A single sample is the source of the 30 T cell receptor beta chains below, sequenced in a study of blood T cell repertoires in COVID-19. Method: immunoSEQ multiplex PCR; TCRdb's copy keeps in-frame clones and lacks some. The repertoire has more than 200,000 clones, around 86% of them found once; the top ten carry roughly 7.2%. The material sequenced was PBMCs or T cells enriched from blood (not recorded which). Every receptor here comes from a man aged 25 to 40 in a cohort exposed to, infected with or recovered from COVID-19 (not recorded which).

The V gene is TRBV6-2 or TRBV6-3, the J gene TRBJ1-1; no reliable D call. V lost 4 bases and J 6 bases, leaving 18 bases between the germline ends. Germline-derived CDR1 and CDR2 are MNHEY and SVGEGT. This CDR3 comprises 15 residues. In DNA, the CDR3 is TGTGCCAGCAGTTTGGCCAGGTCGATTCCTTCTGAAGCTTTCTTT. It translates to CASSLARSIPSEAFF.

This sequence joins TRBV7-6 and TRBJ2-1; 13 nucleotides match TRBD2. CDR1 and CDR2 (germline): SGHVS, FNYEAQ. CDR3 length equals 16 residues. V was clipped by 3 bases and J by 4 bases; unmatched bases: 3. Here the CDR3 reads CASSLGTSGKYNEQFF. DNA of the CDR3: TGTGCCAGCAGCTTGGGGACTAGCGGGAAGTACAATGAGCAGTTCTTC.

J is TRBJ2-5 and V is TRBV3-1 (or the pseudogene TRBV3-2); 8 nucleotides line up with TRBD1. The V gene end was trimmed by 5 bases and the J gene end by 4 bases; junction bases not matched to a gene: 6. The CDR3 is made up of 14 amino acids. Germline V CDR1 and CDR2: LGHDT, YNNKEL (reference sequence). The CDR3 protein is CASSSDRGLETQYF. As DNA, the CDR3 is TGTGCCAGCAGCTCAGACAGGGGTTTAGAGACCCAGTACTTC.

The rearrangement joins TRBV30 to TRBJ1-5; the D gene is possibly TRBD1 (5 bases). Germline loops: CDR1 GTSNPN, CDR2 SVGIG (reference sequence). CDR3 length equals 15 residues. V lost 0 bases and J lost 2, with 11 bases in between. CDR3 in DNA: TGTGCCTGGAGTGTCGTATGGACACGCAATCAGCCCCAGCATTTT. This codes for CAWSVVWTRNQPQHF.

This clone was recorded only once. The chain couples TRBV9 to TRBJ2-3, with D perhaps TRBD1 (5 bases). With 0 bases removed from V and 4 bases from J, the gap between germline ends came to 12 bases. The germline CDR1 and CDR2 sequences are SGDLS and YYNGEE. This CDR3 has 15 residues. CDR3 bases: TGTGCCAGCAGCGTAGATATGGCGACAGCAGATACGCAGTATTTT. The encoded protein is CASSVDMATADTQYF.

Only a few counts were recorded for this clone. This chain uses TRBV7-9 with TRBJ2-7; 8 bases agree with TRBD1. This CDR3 has 15 amino acids. CDR1 and CDR2 from the germline V gene are SEHNR and FQNEAQ (reference sequence). The V gene end was trimmed by 0 bases and the J gene end by 3 bases; junction bases not matched to a gene: 4. In DNA, the CDR3 is TGTGCCAGCAGCTTAGCCGCAGGGGGCCTCTACGAGCAGTACTTC. It translates to CASSLAAGGLYEQYF.

The V call is TRBV10-3, the J call TRBJ2-3, with 11 bases fitting TRBD2. CDR3 size: 15 residues. Germline V gene sequence: CDR1 ENHRY, CDR2 SYGVKD. The J segment lost 3 bases and the V segment lost 5 bases, leaving 4 bases of the junction unmatched. The CDR3 here is CAISLASGRTDTQYF. CDR3 DNA: TGTGCCATCAGTCTTGCTAGCGGGAGGACAGATACGCAGTATTTT.

The V gene is TRBV7-6, the J gene TRBJ2-1; TRBD2 aligns across 11 bases. V was clipped by 5 bases and J by 8 bases; unmatched bases: 11. CDR1 SGHVS and CDR2 FNYEAQ come from the germline V gene. The CDR3 runs to 16 residues. The CDR3 coding sequence is TGTGCCAGCAGCCAGCTAGCGGGAGGACTGGTCTATGAGCAGTTCTTC. Its translation: CASSQLAGGLVYEQFF.

In this sample, this clone turned up once. V gene TRBV11-2 combines with J gene TRBJ2-4; 8 nucleotides line up with TRBD2. Trimming cost V 10 bases and J 9 bases; bases outside gene matches: 8. The CDR3 is made up of 12 amino acids. Germline V CDR1 and CDR2: SGHAT, FQNNGV. The DNA of the CDR3 is TGTGCCACCGTCCGGGGGGGGTCCATTCAGTACTTC. Its translation is CATVRGGSIQYF.

The chain uses TRBV4-2 and TRBJ1-6, with D possibly matching TRBD1 (5 bases). Germline CDR1 is LGHNA and CDR2 is YNFKEQ. The CDR3 sequence is 18 residues long. V shed 0 bases and J shed 5 bases, with 17 bases lying between them. CDR3 protein: CASSQEATGVRDNSPLHF. CDR3 DNA sequence: TGTGCCAGCAGCCAAGAAGCAACGGGGGTCAGAGATAATTCACCCCTCCACTTT.

The rearrangement uses TRBV19 and TRBJ1-2; no clear D. CDR1 is LNHDA and CDR2 is SQIVND in the germline V gene (reference sequence). The V end was cut by 5 bases, the J end by 6 bases, with 10 bases between. This CDR3 is 12 amino acids long. The CDR3 DNA reads TGTGCCAGTAGTCCTCCACATCATGGCTACACCTTC. Its translation is CASSPPHHGYTF.

The chain uses TRBV19 and TRBJ1-2; 7 nucleotides align to TRBD1. The germline gives CDR1 LNHDA, CDR2 SQIVND (reference sequence). V shed 7 bases and J 7 bases; nucleotides not matched to a gene: 15. This CDR3 comprises 15 residues. CDR3 sequence (DNA): TGTGCCAGTACCCGGACAGGCGAACTTTTGGGTGGCTACACCTTC. Its translation: CASTRTGELLGGYTF.

The V gene is TRBV25-1, the J gene TRBJ1-1; D possibly corresponds to TRBD1 (6 bases). The germline V and J ends were trimmed by 6 bases and 4 bases, with 15 bases remaining between them. The CDR3 runs to 14 residues. Per the germline V gene, CDR1 is MGHDK and CDR2 is SYGVNS. The CDR3: CASSGPGVATEAFF. CDR3 bases: TGTGCCAGCAGCGGCCCAGGGGTGGCCACTGAAGCTTTCTTT. Full variable domain (remainder filled in from reference TRBV25-1 and TRBJ1-1): EADIYQTPRYLVIGTGKKITLECSQTMGHDKMYWYQQDPGMELHLIHYSYGVNSTEKGDLSSESTVSRIRTEHFPLTLESARPSHTSQYLCASSGPGVATEAFFGQGTRLTVV.

The gene calls are TRBV9 and TRBJ2-2; possibly TRBD2 for D (6 bases). Germline V gene data show CDR1 as SGDLS and CDR2 as YYNGEE. The CDR3 contains 14 residues. The V and J ends lost 5 bases and 6 bases respectively, with 14 bases between them. This CDR3 is CASSPPGGPGELFF. CDR3 DNA: TGTGCCAGCAGTCCCCCCGGGGGACCCGGGGAGCTGTTTTTT. Full variable domain (rest looked up from reference TRBV9 and TRBJ2-2): DSGVTQTPKHLITATGQRVTLRCSPRSGDLSVYWYQQSLDQGLQFLIQYYNGEERAKGNILERFSAQQFPDLHSELNLSSLELGDSALYFCASSPPGGPGELFFGEGSRLTVL.

The sample holds one count of this clone. The chain employs TRBV24-1 and TRBJ1-2, with 8 nucleotides matching TRBD1. V gave up 4 bases and J gave up 5 bases; unmatched junction bases: 11. Germline loops: CDR1 KGHDR, CDR2 SFDVKD. The CDR3 extends over 16 amino acids. The CDR3 here is CATSDPQGEREYGYTF. The CDR3 DNA reads TGTGCCACCAGTGACCCACAGGGGGAAAGAGAGTATGGCTACACCTTC.

This chain connects TRBV9 to TRBJ2-1; 7 nucleotides line up with TRBD2. Looked up from germline, CDR1 is SGDLS and CDR2 is YYNGEE. The length of the CDR3 is 15 residues. V trimming: 3 bases; J trimming: 2 bases; junction bases outside the gene matches: 5. CDR3 residues: CASSGGSGTYNEQFF. CDR3 nucleotide sequence: TGTGCCAGCAGCGGAGGGAGCGGGACCTACAATGAGCAGTTCTTC. The variable domain in full, with the rest retrieved from reference TRBV9 and TRBJ2-1, is DSGVTQTPKHLITATGQRVTLRCSPRSGDLSVYWYQQSLDQGLQFLIQYYNGEERAKGNILERFSAQQFPDLHSELNLSSLELGDSALYFCASSGGSGTYNEQFFGPGTRLTVL.

V is TRBV5-6 and J is TRBJ1-3; D perhaps matches TRBD1 (5 bases). Germline CDR1 SGHDT, CDR2 YYEEEE. Trimming cost V 5 bases and J 0 bases, with 21 bases left between them. This CDR3 is built from 18 residues. The CDR3 is CASSYRQRVLVSGNTIYF. In DNA form, the CDR3 reads TGTGCCAGCAGTTACAGGCAACGGGTTCTCGTCTCTGGAAACACCATATATTTT.

The chain couples TRBV27 to TRBJ1-2, with D possibly being TRBD1 (6 bases). CDR1 and CDR2 (germline): MNHEY, SMNVEV (reference sequence). V was clipped by 6 bases and J by 4 bases, with 15 bases between them. The CDR3 has 14 amino acids. The CDR3, as DNA: TGTGCCAGCAGACCAACGACAGGTCTCTATGGCTACACCTTC. Translation gives CASRPTTGLYGYTF.

In regard to this clone: Other nucleotide sequences from this sample produce the same CDR3. This chain links TRBV18 with TRBJ2-5, with 8 bases fitting TRBD2. CDR3 length: 13 residues. Germline V gene data show CDR1 as KGHSH and CDR2 as LQKENI. The V gene end was trimmed by 1 base and the J gene end by 5 bases; junction bases not matched to a gene: 0. CDR3 in DNA: TGTGCCAGCTCACCACGCGGGGGGGAGACCCAGTACTTC. Protein: CASSPRGGETQYF.

V is TRBV3-1 (or the pseudogene TRBV3-2) and J is TRBJ1-6; 7 nucleotides agree with TRBD1. This CDR3 is 14 amino acids long. V trimming: 1 base; J trimming: 13 bases; junction bases outside the gene matches: 7. Germline V gene sequence: CDR1 LGHDT, CDR2 YNNKEL (reference sequence). In DNA form, the CDR3 reads TGTGCCAGCAGCCAAGTAGTAGGGGGCCGCCCCCTCCACTTT. This translates into CASSQVVGGRPLHF.

The V gene is TRBV9, the J gene TRBJ1-4; possibly TRBD1 for D (5 bases). Trimming removed 0 bases at V and 8 bases at J, with 11 bases between. The CDR3 consists of 14 residues. Looked up from germline, CDR1 is SGDLS and CDR2 is YYNGEE. CDR3 protein: CASSVAQVGEKLFF. The CDR3 DNA is TGTGCCAGCAGCGTAGCACAGGTCGGGGAAAAACTGTTTTTT.

The genes are TRBV27 and TRBJ2-1; 9 bases are shared with TRBD2. The J segment lost 14 bases and the V segment lost 5 bases, leaving 10 bases of the junction unmatched. The CDR3 covers 13 residues. Germline loops: CDR1 MNHEY, CDR2 SMNVEV (reference sequence). The CDR3 DNA follows: TGTGCCAGCAGTATAGTAGCGGGAGTGGCAGAGTTCTTC. It translates to CASSIVAGVAEFF.

The chain uses TRBV28 and TRBJ2-4, with TRBD2 matching 13 bases. CDR1 is MDHEN, CDR2 SYDVKM, per germline. The V and J ends lost 6 bases and 1 base, in that order; junction bases with no gene match: 9. This CDR3 spans 18 amino acids. For the CDR3, the DNA is TGTGCCAGCAGGTTCACTAGCGGGAGGGTGTCGGCCAAAAACATTCAGTACTTC. Protein product: CASRFTSGRVSAKNIQYF.

The chain links TRBV7-9 to TRBJ2-5; TRBD2 aligns across 9 bases. The CDR3 spans 15 residues. Looked up from germline, CDR1 is SEHNR and CDR2 is FQNEAQ (reference sequence). The V and J ends lost 4 bases and 5 bases, in that order; junction bases with no gene match: 8. CDR3 bases: TGTGCCAGCAGCTACGGAGCGGGAGGCGGGGAGACCCAGTACTTC. It specifies CASSYGAGGGETQYF.

In this sample, this clone turned up a few times. The V gene is TRBV28, the J gene TRBJ1-2, with 8 bases identical to TRBD1. This CDR3 contains 13 residues. Per germline, CDR1 MDHEN and CDR2 SYDVKM. V shed 5 bases, J shed 9 bases, and the junction held 8 bases outside the gene matches. CDR3 sequence (DNA): TGTGCCAGCAGTATCGGACAGGGTACGAGCTACACCTTC. This gives the protein CASSIGQGTSYTF.

V usage is TRBV5-1 and J usage is TRBJ2-7; the match to TRBD1 covers 9 bases. V lost 1 base, J lost 5 bases, and 16 bases stayed unmatched. CDR1 is SGHRS, CDR2 YFSETQ, per germline. The CDR3 spans 18 residues. The DNA of the CDR3 is TGCGCCAGCAGCTTGAACAGGGGGCGAGGCGGGAGATCCCACGAGCAGTACTTC. Protein product: CASSLNRGRGGRSHEQYF.

Ten or more counts support this clone. This chain joins TRBV7-9 and TRBJ1-2; D gene unclear. The CDR3 has 13 amino acids. Per the germline V gene, CDR1 is SEHNR and CDR2 is FQNEAQ (reference sequence). V dropped 3 bases and J dropped 6 bases, with 11 bases sitting between them. The CDR3 DNA is TGTGCCAGCAGCTTCTATAGTACGGATGGCTACACCTTC. Translating gives CASSFYSTDGYTF.

The rearrangement joins TRBV11-2 to TRBJ2-2, with TRBD1 matching over 8 bases. V was pared by 3 bases and J by 4 bases, with 7 bases of the junction left unmatched. The CDR3 totals 16 residues. The germline CDR1 and CDR2 sequences are SGHAT and FQNNGV. CDR3 sequence (DNA): TGTGCCAGCAGCTTGGGACAGGCCGCACGCACCGGGGAGCTGTTTTTT. Protein: CASSLGQAARTGELFF.

The rearrangement links TRBV28 to TRBJ2-7, with 8 bases matching TRBD1. Germline V gives CDR1 MDHEN, CDR2 SYDVKM. The CDR3 runs to 14 residues. The V gene end was trimmed by 6 bases and the J gene end by 3 bases; junction bases not matched to a gene: 7. The DNA for the CDR3 is TGTGCCAGCAGCGCCGGGACAGGACACTACGAGCAGTACTTC. Its translation: CASSAGTGHYEQYF.

This rearrangement joins TRBV9 to TRBJ1-1; 11 bases fit TRBD1. J was trimmed by 8 bases and V by 3 bases; bases with no gene match: 6. CDR1 and CDR2 from the germline V gene are SGDLS and YYNGEE. CDR3 length: 14 amino acids. CDR3 nucleotides: TGTGCCAGCAGCGAAGGACAGGGGGCAATAGAAGCTTTCTTT. Amino acid sequence: CASSEGQGAIEAFF.